This entry lists 14 T cell receptor beta chains sequenced from one sample in a study of PD-1 blockade in classical Hodgkin lymphoma. Clones were read by immunoSEQ multiplex PCR, and TCRdb kept only the in-frame ones, dropping some. This sample yields over 85,000 clones, of which 85% to 95% are seen a single time; 1.5% to 2.5% belongs to the top ten. The time point was: cycle 4 day 1 (C4D1), after five to seven weeks of nivolumab. Relapses following autologous stem cell transplantation were seen in all patients, with brentuximab vedotin exposure varying. This specimen was peripheral blood mononuclear cells (PBMCs), taken before the fourth cycle of nivolumab. All receptors come from a human donor with classical Hodgkin lymphoma.

V is TRBV30 and J is TRBJ2-7; a possible D gene is TRBD2 (6 bases). Germline loops: CDR1 GTSNPN, CDR2 SVGIG (reference sequence). Trimming cost V 7 bases and J 1 base, with 14 bases left between them. The CDR3 is made up of 13 amino acids. For the CDR3, the DNA is TGTGCCTCGTCGCGGGGTACTTCCTACGAGCAGTACTTC. This translates into CASSRGTSYEQYF.

V gene TRBV27 combines with J gene TRBJ2-1; TRBD2 matches 7 bases. V trimming: 5 bases; J trimming: 8 bases; junction bases outside the gene matches: 15. The CDR3 spans 16 residues. Germline assignment: CDR1 MNHEY and CDR2 SMNVEV (reference sequence). The CDR3 DNA follows: TGTGCCAGCAGTCCCAGTCGGGCGGGAGAAAGCTATGAGCAGTTCTTC. Translating it yields CASSPSRAGESYEQFF.

This chain links TRBV5-1 with TRBJ2-3, with D hard to call. The CDR3 contains 15 residues. V was trimmed by 0 bases and J by 0 bases, leaving 8 bases between them. Germline V gene lookup returns CDR1 SGHRS and CDR2 YFSETQ. The CDR3 sequence: CASSLVARSTDTQYF. CDR3 coding DNA: TGCGCCAGCAGCTTGGTTGCCAGAAGCACAGATACGCAGTATTTT. Looking up the rest from reference TRBV5-1 and TRBJ2-3 gives the full variable domain: KAGVTQTPRYLIKTRGQQVTLSCSPISGHRSVSWYQQTPGQGLQFLFEYFSETQRNKGNFPGRFSGRQFSNSRSEMNVSTLELGDSALYLCASSLVARSTDTQYFGPGTRLTVL.

V gene TRBV21-1 combines with J gene TRBJ2-1; the table's D call, TRBD1, was not checked against the DNA. TRBV21-1 is given as a pseudogene. CDR3 length: 17 amino acids. This CDR3 is CASSKVISSQPYNEQFF. The CDR3, as DNA: TGTGCCAGCAGCAAAGTCATATCATCACAGCCTTACAATGAGCAGTTCTTC.

The rearrangement uses TRBV29-1 and TRBJ2-7, with TRBD1 matching 8 bases. Germline CDR1 SQVTM, CDR2 ANQGSEA. J gave up 3 bases and V 4 bases, and 8 bases lay outside the gene matches. The CDR3 consists of 14 residues. CDR3: CSVVLVQGGYEQYF. DNA for the CDR3: TGCAGCGTTGTCTTGGTACAGGGGGGCTACGAGCAGTACTTC.

The genes are TRBV12-5 and TRBJ1-2, with 9 bases identical to TRBD1. Germline CDR1 reads LGHNT; CDR2 reads FRNRAP. This CDR3 region has 14 residues. Trimming cost V 4 bases and J 4 bases; bases outside gene matches: 4. CDR3 region: CASGYRGQAYGYTF. The CDR3, as DNA: TGTGCTAGTGGTTACAGGGGGCAGGCCTATGGCTACACCTTC.

V is TRBV10-3 and J is TRBJ2-1; TRBD2 might be the D (5 bases). Germline V gene sequence: CDR1 ENHRY, CDR2 SYGVKD. CDR3 length: 18 amino acids. V lost 2 bases and J 7 bases, leaving 24 bases between the germline ends. CDR3 DNA sequence: TGTGCCATCAGTGAGCCCGCACTAGTGGGTAGGATGGGTAATGAGCAGTTCTTC. Translating it yields CAISEPALVGRMGNEQFF.

The V gene is TRBV28, the J gene TRBJ1-4, with TRBD1 as a possible D gene (5 bases). Trimming shortened V by 5 bases and J by 3 bases, and 10 bases separated the two germline ends. This CDR3 contains 14 residues. Per germline, CDR1 MDHEN and CDR2 SYDVKM. CDR3 DNA sequence: TGTGCCAGCAGTCGTTCGGGGGCTAATGAAAAACTGTTTTTT. This gives the protein CASSRSGANEKLFF. Filled out from reference TRBV28 and TRBJ1-4, the complete variable domain reads DVKVTQSSRYLVKRTGEKVFLECVQDMDHENMFWYRQDPGLGLRLIYFSYDVKMKEKGDIPEGYSVSREKKERFSLILESASTNQTSMYLCASSRSGANEKLFFGSGTQLSVL.

This chain connects TRBV7-9 to TRBJ2-7; D unclear. The germline V and J ends were trimmed by 0 bases and 7 bases, with 10 bases remaining between them. Germline lookup yields CDR1 SEHNR and CDR2 FQNEAQ (reference sequence). This CDR3 comprises 13 residues. Here the CDR3 reads CASSLAPLGEQYF. The CDR3 nucleotides read TGTGCCAGCAGCTTAGCGCCCCTAGGGGAGCAGTACTTC.

This sequence joins TRBV7-9 and TRBJ2-2; D ambiguous. Germline V CDR1 and CDR2: SEHNR, FQNEAQ (reference sequence). The CDR3 totals 10 residues. With 8 bases removed from V and 5 bases from J, the gap between germline ends came to 3 bases. Written as DNA, the CDR3 is TGTGCCAGCCGAACCGGGGAGCTGTTTTTT. Translated, it gives CASRTGELFF. The whole variable domain, remainder taken from reference TRBV7-9 and TRBJ2-2, is DTGVSQNPRHKITKRGQNVTFRCDPISEHNRLYWYRQTLGQGPEFLTYFQNEAQLEKSRLLSDRFSAERPKGSFSTLEIQRTEQGDSAMYLCASRTGELFFGEGSRLTVL.

The chain has TRBV2 and TRBJ2-3; 8 nucleotides line up with TRBD2. The CDR3 is 12 amino acids. V gave up 7 bases and J gave up 7 bases; unmatched junction bases: 4. Per the germline V gene, CDR1 is SNHLY and CDR2 is FYNNEI. The CDR3 DNA sequence: TGTGCCAGCAATCCTAGCGGGTATACGCAGTATTTT. Translating gives CASNPSGYTQYF.

The chain recombines TRBV6-6 with TRBJ1-1; no firm D call. The germline V and J ends were trimmed by 2 bases and 2 bases, with 9 bases remaining between them. This CDR3 spans 14 amino acids. Germline CDR1 and CDR2: MNHNY and SVGAGI (reference sequence). The CDR3 loop reads CASSYLRVNTEAFF. As DNA, the CDR3 is TGTGCCAGCAGTTACCTTCGGGTAAACACTGAAGCTTTCTTT.

This chain uses TRBV7-9 with TRBJ2-7; D gene unclear. The CDR3 is 12 amino acids. V lost 1 base and J lost 6, with 7 bases in between. The germline V gene has CDR1 SEHNR and CDR2 FQNEAQ (reference sequence). DNA for the CDR3: TGTGCCAGCAGCTTAGAAGGTTTCGAGCAGTACTTC. This sequence encodes CASSLEGFEQYF.

This chain connects TRBV19 to TRBJ2-3; D unresolved. Trimming pared 7 bases from V and 3 bases from J, leaving 5 bases between. The germline CDR1 and CDR2 sequences are LNHDA and SQIVND (reference sequence). The CDR3 is 11 residues long. CDR3 amino acids: CASTETDTQYF. For the CDR3, the DNA is TGTGCCAGTACAGAAACAGATACGCAGTATTTT.